This T cell receptor (beta chain) was identified during a study of T cell repertoires in ileal Crohn's disease. Study-wide context: The M6 sample came from neoterminal ileum during colonoscopy after surgery.

Study observations and caveats: High-frequency clones were more common in sorted CD8 than CD4 cells.

The sample's time point: neoterminal ileum biopsy at postoperative endoscopy, about 6 months after surgery. A word on this clone: The antigen is not known.

TCRdb keeps only in-frame clones here, not all; method: immunoSEQ multiplex PCR. The sample lists about 62,000 clones, roughly 91% occurring once. CDR3 length: 13 amino acids. CDR1 is SGHRS, CDR2 YFSETQ, per germline. V lost 6 bases and J 1 base, leaving 7 bases between the germline ends. Sequencing used ileal tissue. J is TRBJ2-2 and V is TRBV5-1; D gene uncertain. The clonotype was recovered from an adult with Crohn's disease. The CDR3, as DNA: TGCGCCAGCACCCATAGGAACACCGGGGAGCTGTTTTTT. Its protein is CASTHRNTGELFF.